This TCR beta chain derives from a study of cytomegalovirus exposure and HLA in healthy donors. V was shortened by 1 base and J by 4 bases, with 10 bases between the two germline ends. Per germline, CDR1 SGHVS and CDR2 FQNEAQ. There are 14 residues in the CDR3. Amplification used 60 Vbeta primers and 13 Jbeta primers. This table comes from immunoSEQ multiplex PCR, and its TCRdb copy is limited to in-frame clones, with some not included. This sample's table has 100,000 to 150,000 clones. The rearrangement links TRBV7-8 to TRBJ1-2; tentatively, D is TRBD1 (6 bases). The receptor was isolated from a man aged 35 to 55 in good health and CMV-seronegative. What was sequenced was PBMCs. Written as DNA, the CDR3 is TGTGCCAGCAGCTTAGAACAGGGTGTCTATGGCTACACCTTC. Its protein product is CASSLEQGVYGYTF.